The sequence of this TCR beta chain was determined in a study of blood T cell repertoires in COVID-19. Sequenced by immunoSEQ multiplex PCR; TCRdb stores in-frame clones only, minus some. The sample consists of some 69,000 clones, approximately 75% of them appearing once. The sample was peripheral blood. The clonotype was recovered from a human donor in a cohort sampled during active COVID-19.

In DNA form, the CDR3 reads TGTGCCAGCAGTGAAGCACTAAACATTCAGTACTTC. This sequence encodes CASSEALNIQYF. The V and J genes are TRBV2 and TRBJ2-4; D call uncertain. Per germline, CDR1 SNHLY and CDR2 FYNNEI. CDR3 length: 12 amino acids. The V and J ends lost 0 bases and 6 bases respectively, with 3 bases between them.